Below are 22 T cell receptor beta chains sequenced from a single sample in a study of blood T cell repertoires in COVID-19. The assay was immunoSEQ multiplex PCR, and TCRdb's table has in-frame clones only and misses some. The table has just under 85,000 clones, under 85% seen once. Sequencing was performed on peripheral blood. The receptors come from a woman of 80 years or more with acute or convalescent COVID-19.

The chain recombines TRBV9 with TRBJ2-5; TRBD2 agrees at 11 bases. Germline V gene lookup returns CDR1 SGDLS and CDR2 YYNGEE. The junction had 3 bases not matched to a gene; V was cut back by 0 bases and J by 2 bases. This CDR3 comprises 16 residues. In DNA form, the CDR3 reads TGTGCCAGCAGCGTAGGGCTAGCGGGAGGACAAGAGACCCAGTACTTC. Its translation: CASSVGLAGGQETQYF.

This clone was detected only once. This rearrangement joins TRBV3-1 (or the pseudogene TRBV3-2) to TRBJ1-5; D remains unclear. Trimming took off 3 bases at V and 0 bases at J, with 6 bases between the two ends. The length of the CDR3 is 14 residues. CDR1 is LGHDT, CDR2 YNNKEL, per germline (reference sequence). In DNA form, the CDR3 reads TGTGCCAGCAGCCAGGCCAATAGCAATCAGCCCCAGCATTTT. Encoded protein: CASSQANSNQPQHF.

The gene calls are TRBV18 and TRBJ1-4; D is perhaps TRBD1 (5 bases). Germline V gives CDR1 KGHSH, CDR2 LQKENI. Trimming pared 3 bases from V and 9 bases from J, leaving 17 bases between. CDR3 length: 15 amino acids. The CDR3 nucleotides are TGTGCCAGCTCACCCTATTACGCTAAGGACAAAAAACTGTTTTTT. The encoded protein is CASSPYYAKDKKLFF.

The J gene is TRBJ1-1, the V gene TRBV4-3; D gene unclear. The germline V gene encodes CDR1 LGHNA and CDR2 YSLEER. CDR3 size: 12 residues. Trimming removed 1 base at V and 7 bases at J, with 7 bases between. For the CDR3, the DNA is TGCGCCAGCAGCCAAGTTGGAGGTGAAGCTTTCTTT. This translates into CASSQVGGEAFF.

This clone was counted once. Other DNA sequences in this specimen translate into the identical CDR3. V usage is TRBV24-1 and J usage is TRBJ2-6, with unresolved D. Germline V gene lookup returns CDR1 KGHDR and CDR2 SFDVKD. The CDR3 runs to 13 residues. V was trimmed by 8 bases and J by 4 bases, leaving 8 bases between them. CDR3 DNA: TGTGCCACCACGAGTTCCGGGGCCAACGTCCTGACTTTC. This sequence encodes CATTSSGANVLTF.

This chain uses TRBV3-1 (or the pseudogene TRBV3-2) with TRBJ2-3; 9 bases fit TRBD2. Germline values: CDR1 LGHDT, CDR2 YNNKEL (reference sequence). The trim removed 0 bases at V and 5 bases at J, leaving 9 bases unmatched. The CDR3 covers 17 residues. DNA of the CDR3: TGTGCCAGCAGCCAAGACGGGGGGCTAGCGGGGCTAGATACGCAGTATTTT. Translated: CASSQDGGLAGLDTQYF.

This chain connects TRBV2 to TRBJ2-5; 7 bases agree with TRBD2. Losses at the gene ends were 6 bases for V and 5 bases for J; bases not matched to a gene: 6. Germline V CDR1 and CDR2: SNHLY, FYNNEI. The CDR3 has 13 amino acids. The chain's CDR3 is CASRNSGGETQYF. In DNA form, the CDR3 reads TGTGCCAGCAGGAATTCCGGGGGGGAGACCCAGTACTTC.

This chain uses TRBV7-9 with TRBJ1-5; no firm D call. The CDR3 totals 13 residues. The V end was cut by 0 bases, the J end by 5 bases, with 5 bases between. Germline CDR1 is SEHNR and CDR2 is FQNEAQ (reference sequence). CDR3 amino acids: CASSLARDQPQHF. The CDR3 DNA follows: TGTGCCAGCAGCTTAGCGCGGGATCAGCCCCAGCATTTT.

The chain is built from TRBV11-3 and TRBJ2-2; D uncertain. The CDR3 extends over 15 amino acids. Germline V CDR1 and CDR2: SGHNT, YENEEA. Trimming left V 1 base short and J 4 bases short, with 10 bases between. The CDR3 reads CASSLGSTGTGELFF. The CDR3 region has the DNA TGTGCCAGCAGCTTAGGAAGTACGGGCACCGGGGAGCTGTTTTTT.

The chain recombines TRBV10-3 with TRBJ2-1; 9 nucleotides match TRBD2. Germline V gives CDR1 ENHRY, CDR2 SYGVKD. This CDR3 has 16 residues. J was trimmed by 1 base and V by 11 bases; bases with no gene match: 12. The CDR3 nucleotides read TGTGCCTTATCCGTTAGCGGGAGTGGTTCCTACAATGAGCAGTTCTTC. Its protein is CALSVSGSGSYNEQFF.

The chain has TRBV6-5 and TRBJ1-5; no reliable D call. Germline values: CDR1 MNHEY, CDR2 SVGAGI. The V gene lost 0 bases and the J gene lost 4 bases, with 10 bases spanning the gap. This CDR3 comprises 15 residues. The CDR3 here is CASSYSGGPNQPQHF. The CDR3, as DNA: TGTGCCAGCAGTTACTCGGGCGGGCCGAATCAGCCCCAGCATTTT.

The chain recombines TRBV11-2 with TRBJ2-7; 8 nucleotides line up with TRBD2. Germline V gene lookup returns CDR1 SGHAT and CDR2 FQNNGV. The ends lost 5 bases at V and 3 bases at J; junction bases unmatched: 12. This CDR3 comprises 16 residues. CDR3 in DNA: TGTGCCAGCAGCCTCCGGGAGATAGCGGGGCACTACGAGCAGTACTTC. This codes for CASSLREIAGHYEQYF.

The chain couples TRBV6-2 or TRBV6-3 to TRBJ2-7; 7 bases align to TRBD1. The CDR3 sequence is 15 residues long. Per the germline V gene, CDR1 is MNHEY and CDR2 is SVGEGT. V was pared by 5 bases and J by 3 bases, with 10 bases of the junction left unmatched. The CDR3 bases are TGTGCCAGCAGTAAGAGACAGGGAGAAGGCTACGAGCAGTACTTC. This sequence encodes CASSKRQGEGYEQYF.

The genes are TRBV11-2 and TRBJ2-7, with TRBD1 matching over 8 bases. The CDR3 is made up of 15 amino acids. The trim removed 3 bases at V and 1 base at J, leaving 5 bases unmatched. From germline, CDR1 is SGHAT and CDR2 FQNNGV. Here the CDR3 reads CASSFGQGRSYEQYF. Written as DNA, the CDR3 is TGTGCCAGCAGCTTCGGACAGGGCCGTTCCTACGAGCAGTACTTC.

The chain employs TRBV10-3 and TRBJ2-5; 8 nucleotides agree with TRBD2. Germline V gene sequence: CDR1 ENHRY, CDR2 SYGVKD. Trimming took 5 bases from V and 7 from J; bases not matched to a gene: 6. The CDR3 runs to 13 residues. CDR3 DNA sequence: TGTGCCATCAGTCAAGCGGGAGACGGGACCCAGTACTTC. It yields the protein CAISQAGDGTQYF.

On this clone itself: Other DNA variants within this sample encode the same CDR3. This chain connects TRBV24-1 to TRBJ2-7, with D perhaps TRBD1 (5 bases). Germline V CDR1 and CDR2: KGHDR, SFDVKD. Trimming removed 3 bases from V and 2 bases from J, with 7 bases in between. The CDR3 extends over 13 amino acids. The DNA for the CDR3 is TGTGCCACCAGTGATCCGGACACCTACGAGCAGTACTTC. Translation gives CATSDPDTYEQYF.

The CDR3 sequence: CASSIVTGRGHEQYF. Here the CDR3 DNA reads TGTGCCAGTAGTATAGTCACGGGCCGCGGGCACGAGCAGTACTTC. The chain is built from TRBV19 and TRBJ2-7, with TRBD2 as a possible D gene (5 bases). The CDR3 covers 15 residues. With 1 base removed from V and 5 bases from J, the gap between germline ends came to 15 bases. Germline values: CDR1 LNHDA, CDR2 SQIVND (reference sequence).

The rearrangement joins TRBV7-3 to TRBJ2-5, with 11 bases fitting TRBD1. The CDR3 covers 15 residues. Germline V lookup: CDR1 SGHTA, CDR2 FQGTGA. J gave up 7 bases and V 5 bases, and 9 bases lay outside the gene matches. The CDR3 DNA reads TGTGCCAGCAGCCCGGGCGGACAGGGGGCGGGGACCCAGTACTTC. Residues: CASSPGGQGAGTQYF.

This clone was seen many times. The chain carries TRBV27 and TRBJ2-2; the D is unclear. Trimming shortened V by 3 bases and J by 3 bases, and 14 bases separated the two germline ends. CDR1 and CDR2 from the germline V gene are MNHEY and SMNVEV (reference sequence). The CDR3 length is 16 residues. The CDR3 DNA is TGTGCCAGCAGTTTGGGTTCTCAGGCCTACACCGGGGAGCTGTTTTTT. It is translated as CASSLGSQAYTGELFF.

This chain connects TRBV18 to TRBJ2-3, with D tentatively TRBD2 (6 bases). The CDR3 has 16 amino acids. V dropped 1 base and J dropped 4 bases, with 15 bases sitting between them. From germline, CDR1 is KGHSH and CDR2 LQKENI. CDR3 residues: CASSPQASVASDTQYF. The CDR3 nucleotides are TGTGCCAGCTCACCACAGGCTAGCGTTGCATCAGATACGCAGTATTTT.

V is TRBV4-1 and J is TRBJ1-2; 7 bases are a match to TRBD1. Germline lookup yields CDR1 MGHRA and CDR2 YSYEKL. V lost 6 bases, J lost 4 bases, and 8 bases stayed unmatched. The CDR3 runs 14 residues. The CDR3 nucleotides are TGCGCCAGCAGTCCGACAGGGATAAGCTATGGCTACACCTTC. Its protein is CASSPTGISYGYTF.

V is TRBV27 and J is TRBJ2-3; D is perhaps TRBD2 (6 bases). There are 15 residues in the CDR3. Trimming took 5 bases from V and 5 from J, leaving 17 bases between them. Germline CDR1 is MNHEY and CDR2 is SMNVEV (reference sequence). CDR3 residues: CASSPAGGMGDTQYF. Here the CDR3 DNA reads TGTGCCAGCAGTCCCGCCGGCGGGATGGGAGATACGCAGTATTTT.